A single sample gave rise to the 26 T cell receptor beta chains below, sequenced in a study of T cells in Graves' hyperthyroidism and ophthalmopathy. It was RNA transcripts that yielded the amplified TCR beta CDR3 regions. A first-round RT-PCR of the TCR CDR3 used the HTBI primer set. TCRdb re-analysed the multiplex PCR reads in MiXCR, keeping a single row per CDR3 protein. The sample has over 400,000 distinct CDR3 sequences; about 22% are singletons. Sequencing input: blood. The receptors were sampled from a woman between 65 and 79 years old with Graves' ophthalmopathy.

The chain has TRBV30 and TRBJ1-2, with D maybe TRBD1 (6 bases). V shed 4 bases and J shed 7 bases, with 16 bases lying between them. This CDR3 is 13 amino acids long. Germline assignment: CDR1 GTSNPN and CDR2 SVGIG (reference sequence). CDR3 region: CAWKRQEEVGYTF. The CDR3 DNA reads as TGTGCCTGGAAACGACAGGAGGAGGTTGGCTACACCTTC.

This clonotype has a handful of counts. The chain has TRBV11-2 and TRBJ2-1; TRBD2 aligns across 9 bases. V shed 6 bases, J shed 9 bases, and the junction held 3 bases outside the gene matches. Germline values: CDR1 SGHAT, CDR2 FQNNGV. CDR3 size: 12 residues. The CDR3 DNA reads as TGTGCCAGCAGTCCTAGCGGGATTGAGCAGTTCTTC. Translated, it gives CASSPSGIEQFF. Based on the CDR3 plus reference TRBV11-2 and TRBJ2-1, the full variable domain is EAGVAQSPRYKIIEKRQSVAFWCNPISGHATLYWYQQILGQGPKLLIQFQNNGVVDDSQLPKDRFSAERLKGVDSTLKIQPAKLEDSAVYLCASSPSGIEQFFGPGTRLTVL.

This clonotype was detected a few times. This chain links TRBV30 with TRBJ1-1, with 7 bases matching TRBD1. There are 13 residues in the CDR3. J was trimmed by 3 bases and V by 5 bases; bases with no gene match: 6. The V gene's germline CDR1 is GTSNPN and CDR2 SVGIG (reference sequence). The CDR3 region is CAWVRQGYTEAFF. For the CDR3, the DNA is TGTGCCTGGGTGAGACAGGGATACACTGAAGCTTTCTTT.

As to this clonotype: Given a much more abundant clone one base away, this may be a read error. This chain joins TRBV6-2 or TRBV6-3 and TRBJ1-1, with 7 bases aligning to TRBD1. CDR1 MNHEY and CDR2 SVGEGT come from the germline V gene. The CDR3 has 15 amino acids. V was clipped by 2 bases and J by 1 base; unmatched bases: 4. CDR3 amino acids: CASSYPGQRNTEAFF. Written as DNA, the CDR3 is TGTGCCAGCAGTTACCCGGGACAGAGGAACACTGAAGCTTTCTTT.

This clonotype has at least ten counts. The chain has TRBV7-3 and TRBJ1-6, with a possible D match to TRBD1 (5 bases). CDR1 is SGHTA and CDR2 is FQGTGA in the germline V gene. V lost 0 bases to trimming and J lost 6 bases, with 6 bases between them. The CDR3 loop spans 14 amino acids. Here the CDR3 DNA reads TGTGCCAGCAGCTTAACGAGGGGTAATTCACCCCTCCACTTT. It yields the protein CASSLTRGNSPLHF.

V and J are TRBV6-1 and TRBJ2-5; D ambiguous. Trimming stripped 1 base from V and 2 bases from J, with 11 bases between. The CDR3 runs to 15 residues. Germline CDR1 reads MNHNS; CDR2 reads SASEGT. The chain's CDR3 is CASSEEISRQETQYF. The DNA for the CDR3 is TGTGCCAGCAGTGAAGAAATTAGCAGACAAGAGACCCAGTACTTC.

The chain combines TRBV13 with TRBJ2-3; 9 positions agree with TRBD1. Trimming at V came to 4 bases and at J to 3 bases, leaving 8 bases not matched to a gene. This CDR3 has 16 amino acids. CDR1 and CDR2 (germline): PRHDT, FYEKMQ (reference sequence). Here the CDR3 reads CASSYRTGAETDTQYF. As DNA, the CDR3 is TGTGCCAGCAGCTATAGGACAGGGGCAGAAACAGATACGCAGTATTTT. The full variable domain, its missing parts supplied by reference TRBV13 and TRBJ2-3, is AAGVIQSPRHLIKEKRETATLKCYPIPRHDTVYWYQQGPGQDPQFLISFYEKMQSDKGSIPDRFSAQQFSDYHSELNMSSLELGDSALYFCASSYRTGAETDTQYFGPGTRLTVL.

This clonotype was detected a few times. The chain uses TRBV2 and TRBJ2-7; TRBD2 matches at 8 bases. V gave up 1 base and J gave up 3 bases; unmatched junction bases: 8. The germline gives CDR1 SNHLY, CDR2 FYNNEI. CDR3 length: 16 amino acids. This CDR3 is CASSEVAGGRHYEQYF. In DNA, the CDR3 is TGTGCCAGCAGTGAAGTTGCGGGAGGCCGCCACTACGAGCAGTACTTC. The whole variable domain, filled in from reference TRBV2 and TRBJ2-7, reads EPEVTQTPSHQVTQMGQEVILRCVPISNHLYFYWYRQILGQKVEFLVSFYNNEISEKSEIFDDQFSVERPDGSNFTLKIRSTKLEDSAMYFCASSEVAGGRHYEQYFGPGTRLTVT.

This clonotype occurred a few times. V usage is TRBV7-2 and J usage is TRBJ1-1; 8 bases are a match to TRBD1. This CDR3 has 11 amino acids. The junction had 4 bases not matched to a gene; V was cut back by 5 bases and J by 11 bases. Germline CDR1 is SGHTA and CDR2 is FQGNSA. CDR3 sequence reads: CASSETGVAFF. In DNA, the CDR3 is TGTGCCAGCAGCGAGACAGGGGTCGCTTTCTTT.

The chain is built from TRBV7-2 and TRBJ1-4; weak D call: TRBD1 (5 bases). CDR1 is SGHTA, CDR2 FQGNSA, per germline. V shed 1 base and J shed 6 bases, with 18 bases lying between them. The CDR3 has 17 amino acids. The CDR3 reads CASSLVSGALTDEKLFF. DNA for the CDR3: TGTGCCAGCAGCTTAGTCTCTGGGGCGCTTACGGATGAAAAACTGTTTTTT.

This clonotype was detected only a few times. This chain joins TRBV6-2 or TRBV6-3 and TRBJ2-7; D is undetermined. Trimming left V 7 bases short and J 3 bases short, with 13 bases between. CDR3 size: 13 residues. Per the germline V gene, CDR1 is MNHEY and CDR2 is SVGEGT. This CDR3 is CASIGQARYEQYF. The CDR3 region has the DNA TGTGCCAGCATCGGCCAGGCCCGCTACGAGCAGTACTTC.

Many counts were recorded for this clonotype. The chain is built from TRBV11-2 and TRBJ2-1; 13 bases align to TRBD2. The V segment lost 4 bases and the J segment 4 bases; nucleotides outside the gene matches: 4. Germline CDR1 SGHAT, CDR2 FQNNGV. The CDR3 runs 16 residues. CDR3: CASSSPGLAGYNEQFF. CDR3 nucleotides: TGTGCCAGCAGCTCACCGGGACTAGCGGGGTACAATGAGCAGTTCTTC.

This clonotype came up a few times. V and J are TRBV12-3 or TRBV12-4 and TRBJ2-1; D is uncertain. Trimming took off 7 bases at V and 7 bases at J, with 14 bases between the two ends. The CDR3 spans 13 residues. DNA of the CDR3: TGTGCCAGCACCCCCCGAATTTGGAATGAGCAGTTCTTC. Translation gives CASTPRIWNEQFF.

The rearrangement uses TRBV2 and TRBJ2-1, with TRBD2 matching over 12 bases. Germline V gives CDR1 SNHLY, CDR2 FYNNEI. The trim removed 9 bases at V and 14 bases at J, leaving 8 bases unmatched. The CDR3 extends over 12 amino acids. The CDR3 loop is CASRLAGVYKFF. The CDR3 region has the DNA TGTGCCAGTCGACTAGCGGGAGTCTACAAGTTCTTC.

This clonotype came up a few times. The rearrangement uses TRBV29-1 and TRBJ1-1, with a weak D call TRBD1 (5 bases). This CDR3 contains 12 residues. Germline CDR1 and CDR2: SQVTM and ANQGSEA. The V end was cut by 7 bases, the J end by 11 bases, with 20 bases between. The CDR3 region has the DNA TGCAGCGCCGGGGGAGCGGGTACCTTGGCTTTCTTT. Its protein product is CSAGGAGTLAFF.

With regard to this clonotype: A much larger clone lies one base from this, so it may be a read error. The chain couples TRBV15 to TRBJ2-5; D may match TRBD1 or TRBD2 (5 bases each). This CDR3 spans 15 amino acids. In germline, CDR1 is LNHNV, CDR2 YYDKDF (reference sequence). This CDR3 reads CATSYASGTQEAQYF. The CDR3 DNA follows: TGTGCCACCAGCTACGCCTCAGGGACGCAAGAGGCCCAGTACTTC.

This clonotype appeared many times. The gene calls are TRBV6-1 and TRBJ2-2; 11 nucleotides line up with TRBD2. The CDR3 contains 18 residues. In germline, CDR1 is MNHNS, CDR2 SASEGT. V trimming: 7 bases; J trimming: 3 bases; junction bases outside the gene matches: 13. Here the CDR3 DNA reads TGTGCCAGCACCCGAGGAACTAGCGGGAGCTGGGACACCGGGGAGCTGTTTTTT. It yields the protein CASTRGTSGSWDTGELFF.

This clonotype was seen only a few times. The chain joins TRBV20-1 to TRBJ1-1; TRBD1 might be the D (5 bases). The CDR3 contains 14 residues. CDR1 is DFQATT, CDR2 SNEGSKA, per germline (reference sequence). V gave up 2 bases and J gave up 3 bases, with 13 bases separating them. CDR3 nucleotide sequence: TGCAGTGCTAGAAAAGGAGGAGGGGACACTGAAGCTTTCTTT. As protein: CSARKGGGDTEAFF.

This clonotype was observed many times. The V gene is TRBV6-1, the J gene TRBJ1-5; 9 bases agree with TRBD1. CDR1 and CDR2 (germline): MNHNS, SASEGT. The CDR3 has 14 amino acids. J lost 5 bases, V lost 9 bases, and 8 bases had no gene match. The CDR3 spells CASRGQGLYQPQHF. CDR3 nucleotides: TGTGCCAGTAGGGGACAGGGTCTTTATCAGCCCCAGCATTTT.

Worth noting for this clonotype: A much larger clonotype is one base distant, so this may be a read error. The chain employs TRBV12-3 or TRBV12-4 and TRBJ2-7, with a tentative D call TRBD2 (5 bases). The length of the CDR3 is 11 residues. The DNA of the CDR3 is TGTACCAGCAGTTGGACTGGAGAGCAGTACTTC. Translating gives CTSSWTGEQYF.

The genes are TRBV6-6 and TRBJ1-4, with D possibly TRBD1 on 5 matching bases. The CDR3 has 16 residues. Germline CDR1 reads MNHNY; CDR2 reads SVGAGI (reference sequence). V gave up 2 bases and J gave up 0 bases, with 10 bases separating them. The DNA of the CDR3 is TGTGCCAGCAGTTACAGACAGACCGCAACTAATGAAAAACTGTTTTTT. Translated: CASSYRQTATNEKLFF.

This rearrangement joins TRBV11-3 to TRBJ2-7, with D possibly being TRBD1 (6 bases). Between the trimmed V and J ends, which lost 1 base and 6 bases, there was a span of 19 bases. The CDR3 has 16 residues. In germline, CDR1 is SGHNT, CDR2 YENEEA. Written as DNA, the CDR3 is TGTGCCAGCAGCTTAGTATTAAGGGTCAGGGGCGGCGAGCAGTACTTC. Translated, it gives CASSLVLRVRGGEQYF.

On this clonotype itself: A much larger clone is a single base away; this may be a read error. J is TRBJ2-1 and V is TRBV20-1; no firm D call. The last part of the DNA fits TRBJ2-7 better; the J call may be wrong. CDR3 length equals 12 residues. In germline, CDR1 is DFQATT, CDR2 SNEGSKA (reference sequence). CDR3 sequence: CSARVGYNEQYF. In DNA form, the CDR3 reads TGCAGTGCTAGAGTGGGCTACAATGAGCAGTACTTC.

Only a few counts were recorded for this clonotype. The rearrangement links TRBV29-1 to TRBJ2-1, with D possibly being TRBD2 (5 bases). Trimming took off 7 bases at V and 5 bases at J, with 18 bases between the two ends. There are 14 residues in the CDR3. Germline CDR1 is SQVTM and CDR2 is ANQGSEA. The CDR3 region is CSAGMGGLNNEQFF. CDR3 nucleotides: TGCAGCGCCGGGATGGGCGGGCTCAACAATGAGCAGTTCTTC.

This clonotype was seen at least ten times. The chain couples TRBV12-3 or TRBV12-4 to TRBJ2-1; 8 bases fit TRBD1. The CDR3 contains 14 residues. Trimming took 5 bases from V and 5 from J; bases not matched to a gene: 5. The CDR3 loop reads CASSLGQGNNEQFF. The CDR3 DNA reads TGTGCCAGCAGTCTTGGACAGGGCAACAATGAGCAGTTCTTC.

The chain uses TRBV10-3 and TRBJ1-6, with D perhaps matching TRBD1 (6 bases). Germline assignment: CDR1 ENHRY and CDR2 SYGVKD. The CDR3 totals 12 residues. V lost 4 bases to trimming and J lost 10 bases, with 8 bases between them. The CDR3 reads CAISGTESPLHF. CDR3 nucleotides: TGTGCCATCAGTGGGACAGAATCACCCCTCCACTTT.